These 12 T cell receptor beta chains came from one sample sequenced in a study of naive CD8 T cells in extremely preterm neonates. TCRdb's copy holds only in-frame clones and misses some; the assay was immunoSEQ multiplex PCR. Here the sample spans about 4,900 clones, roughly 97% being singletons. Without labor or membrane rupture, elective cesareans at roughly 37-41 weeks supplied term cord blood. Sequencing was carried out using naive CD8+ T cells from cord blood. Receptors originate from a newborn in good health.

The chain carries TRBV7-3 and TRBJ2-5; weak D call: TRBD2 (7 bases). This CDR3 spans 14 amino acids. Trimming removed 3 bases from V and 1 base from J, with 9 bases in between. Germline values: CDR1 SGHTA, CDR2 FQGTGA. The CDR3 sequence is CASSLGGAQETQYF. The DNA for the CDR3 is TGTGCCAGCAGCTTGGGGGGGGCCCAAGAGACCCAGTACTTC.

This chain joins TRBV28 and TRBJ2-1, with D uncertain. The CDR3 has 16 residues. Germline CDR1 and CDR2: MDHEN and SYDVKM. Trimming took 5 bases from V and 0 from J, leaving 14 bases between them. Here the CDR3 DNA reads TGTGCCAGCAGTACTCTAAGGTGGAGCTCCTACAATGAGCAGTTCTTC. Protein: CASSTLRWSSYNEQFF.

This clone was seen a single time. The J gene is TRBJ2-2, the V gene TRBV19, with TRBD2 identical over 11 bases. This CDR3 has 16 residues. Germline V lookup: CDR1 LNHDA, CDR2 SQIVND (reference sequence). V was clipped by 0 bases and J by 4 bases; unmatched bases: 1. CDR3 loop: CASSIDSGGATGELFF. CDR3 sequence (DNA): TGTGCCAGTAGTATAGATAGCGGGGGGGCCACCGGGGAGCTGTTTTTT.

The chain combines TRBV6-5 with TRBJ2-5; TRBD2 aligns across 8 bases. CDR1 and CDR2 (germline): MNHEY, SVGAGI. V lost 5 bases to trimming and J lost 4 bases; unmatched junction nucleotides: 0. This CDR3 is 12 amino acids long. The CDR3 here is CASSGLAETQYF. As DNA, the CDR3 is TGTGCCAGCAGTGGACTAGCAGAGACCCAGTACTTC.

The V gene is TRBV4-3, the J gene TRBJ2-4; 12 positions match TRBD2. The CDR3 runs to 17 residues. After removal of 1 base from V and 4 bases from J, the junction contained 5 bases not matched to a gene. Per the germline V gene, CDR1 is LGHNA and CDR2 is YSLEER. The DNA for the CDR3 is TGCGCCAGCAGCCAAGGCAAGGGGACTAGCGGGAAAAACATTCAGTACTTC. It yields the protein CASSQGKGTSGKNIQYF.

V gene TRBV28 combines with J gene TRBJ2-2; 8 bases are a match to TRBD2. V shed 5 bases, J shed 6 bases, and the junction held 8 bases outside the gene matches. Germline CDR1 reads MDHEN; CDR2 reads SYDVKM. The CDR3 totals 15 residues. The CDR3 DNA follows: TGTGCCAGCAGTGCCTTAGCGGGATTGGCCGGGGAGCTGTTTTTT. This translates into CASSALAGLAGELFF.

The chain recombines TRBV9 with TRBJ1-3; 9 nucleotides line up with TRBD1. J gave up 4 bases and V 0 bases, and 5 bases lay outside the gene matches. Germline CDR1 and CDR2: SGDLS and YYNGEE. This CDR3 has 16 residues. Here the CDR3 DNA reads TGTGCCAGCAGCGTAGGCGGGACAGGGCACGGAAACACCATATATTTT. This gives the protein CASSVGGTGHGNTIYF.

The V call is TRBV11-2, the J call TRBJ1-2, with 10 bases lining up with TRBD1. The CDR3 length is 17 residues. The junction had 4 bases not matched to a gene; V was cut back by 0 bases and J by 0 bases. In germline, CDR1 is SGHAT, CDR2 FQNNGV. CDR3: CASSLDSGTGANYGYTF. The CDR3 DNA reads TGTGCCAGCAGCTTAGATTCCGGGACAGGGGCTAACTATGGCTACACCTTC.

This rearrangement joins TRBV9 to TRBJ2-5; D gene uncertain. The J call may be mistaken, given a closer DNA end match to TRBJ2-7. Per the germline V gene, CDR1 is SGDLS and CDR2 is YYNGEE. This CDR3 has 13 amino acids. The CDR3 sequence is CASSVDSSYEQYF. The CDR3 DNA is TGTGCCAGCAGCGTAGACAGCTCCTACGAGCAGTACTTC.

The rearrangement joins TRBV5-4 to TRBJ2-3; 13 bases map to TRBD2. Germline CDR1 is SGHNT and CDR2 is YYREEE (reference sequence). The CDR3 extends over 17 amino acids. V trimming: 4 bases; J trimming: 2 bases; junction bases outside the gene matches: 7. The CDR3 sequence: CASSHTSGGAPTDTQYF. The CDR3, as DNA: TGTGCCAGCAGCCATACTAGCGGGGGGGCTCCCACAGATACGCAGTATTTT.

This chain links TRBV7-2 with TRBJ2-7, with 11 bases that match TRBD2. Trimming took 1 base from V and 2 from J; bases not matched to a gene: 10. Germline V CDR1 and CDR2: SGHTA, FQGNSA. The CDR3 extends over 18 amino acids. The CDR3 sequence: CASSLEGAGTSGPYEQYF. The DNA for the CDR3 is TGTGCCAGCAGCTTAGAGGGAGCCGGGACTAGCGGACCCTACGAGCAGTACTTC.

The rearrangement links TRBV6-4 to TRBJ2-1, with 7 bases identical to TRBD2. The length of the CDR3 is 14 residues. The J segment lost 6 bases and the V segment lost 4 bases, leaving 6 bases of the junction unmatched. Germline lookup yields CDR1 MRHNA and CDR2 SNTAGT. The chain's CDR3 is CASSASGDINEQFF. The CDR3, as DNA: TGTGCCAGCAGTGCCAGCGGGGATATCAATGAGCAGTTCTTC.